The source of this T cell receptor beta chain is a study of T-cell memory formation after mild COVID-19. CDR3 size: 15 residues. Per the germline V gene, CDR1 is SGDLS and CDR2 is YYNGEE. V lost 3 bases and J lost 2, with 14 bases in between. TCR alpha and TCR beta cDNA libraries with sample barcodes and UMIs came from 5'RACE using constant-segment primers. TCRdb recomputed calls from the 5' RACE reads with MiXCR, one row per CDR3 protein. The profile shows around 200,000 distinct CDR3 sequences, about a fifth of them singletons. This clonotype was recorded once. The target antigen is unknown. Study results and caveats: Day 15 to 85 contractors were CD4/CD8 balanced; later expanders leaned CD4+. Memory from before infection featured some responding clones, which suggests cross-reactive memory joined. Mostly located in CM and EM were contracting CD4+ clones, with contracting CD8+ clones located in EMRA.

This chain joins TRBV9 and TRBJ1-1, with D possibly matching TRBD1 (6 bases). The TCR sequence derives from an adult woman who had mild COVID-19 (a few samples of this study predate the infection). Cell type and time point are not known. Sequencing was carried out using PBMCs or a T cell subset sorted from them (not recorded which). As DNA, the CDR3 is TGTGCCAGCAGCGATATGATCAGGGGAAACACTGAAGCTTTCTTT. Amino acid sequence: CASSDMIRGNTEAFF.